A selection of T cell receptor beta chains follows, all from one sample in a study of T cell responses to AZD1222 COVID-19 vaccine. Measured with immunoSEQ multiplex PCR; TCRdb has only the in-frame clones, and not every one. Of roughly 150,000 clones listed, 75% to 95% are singletons. The sample was peripheral blood, taken on day 0 of AZD1222 vaccination. The receptors here all came from an adult in good health. The CDR3 runs from the conserved cysteine through the conserved F or W. A D gene is named only where the DNA matches it firmly. Where a row states a size, it is once, few, many or the class of an expanded clone; other rows omit it.

clone size: once; D gene: .; J gene: TRBJ2-1; V gene: TRBV7-2; CDR3 DNA: TGTGCCAGCAGCTTATCCCCGCGACGAGGGAGAGACAATGAGCAGTTCTTC; CDR3 protein: CASSLSPRRGRDNEQFF
clone size: .; D gene: .; J gene: TRBJ1-3; V gene: TRBV4-2; CDR3 DNA: TGTGCCAGCAGCCAAGATCTAGCAGGGAAAGACACCATATATTTT; CDR3 protein: CASSQDLAGKDTIYF
clone size: .; D gene: TRBD2; J gene: TRBJ2-1; V gene: TRBV4-3; CDR3 DNA: TGCGCCAGCAGCCAAGACGCCAGGGGCCTAGCGGGAGACGTCGATGAGCAGTTCTTC; CDR3 protein: CASSQDARGLAGDVDEQFF
clone size: .; D gene: .; J gene: TRBJ2-1; V gene: TRBV6-4; CDR3 DNA: TGTGCCAGCAGTGACTCTGGGTACAATGAGCAGTTCTTC; CDR3 protein: CASSDSGYNEQFF
clone size: .; D gene: .; J gene: TRBJ2-7; V gene: TRBV10-1; CDR3 DNA: TGCGCCAGCAGTGAGTCGAAGCCCAGGGACGAGCAGTACTTC; CDR3 protein: CASSESKPRDEQYF
clone size: .; D gene: .; J gene: TRBJ2-7; V gene: TRBV9; CDR3 DNA: TGTGCCAGCAGCCCCCCAGGGTTGGACGAGCAGTACTTC; CDR3 protein: CASSPPGLDEQYF
clone size: once; D gene: TRBD2; J gene: TRBJ2-3; V gene: TRBV5-1; CDR3 DNA: TGCGCCAGCAGCCCCCGACTAGCGGGGGCCAGCACAGATACGCAGTATTTT; CDR3 protein: CASSPRLAGASTDTQYF
clone size: few; D gene: .; J gene: TRBJ2-7; V gene: TRBV25-1; CDR3 DNA: TGTGCCAGCAGTGAAGGTCACACAGACACCTACGAGCAGTACTTC; CDR3 protein: CASSEGHTDTYEQYF
clone size: .; D gene: .; J gene: TRBJ2-3; V gene: TRBV11-1; CDR3 DNA: TGTGCCAGCAGCTTTGGGTTAGCGGAGAATACGCAGTATTTT; CDR3 protein: CASSFGLAENTQYF
clone size: .; D gene: .; J gene: TRBJ2-1; V gene: TRBV7-3; CDR3 DNA: TGTGCCCCCGCAGGGGAAGGGGGGAAAGTTTTGGATGAGCAGTTCTTC; CDR3 protein: CAPAGEGGKVLDEQFF
clone size: .; D gene: .; J gene: TRBJ1-1; V gene: TRBV7-3; CDR3 DNA: TGTGCCAGCAGCTTCGGGCGAAACACTGAAGCTTTCTTT; CDR3 protein: CASSFGRNTEAFF
clone size: .; D gene: TRBD2; J gene: TRBJ2-1; V gene: TRBV4-3; CDR3 DNA: TGCGCCAGCAGCCAAACTAGCGGGGAAATGAATGAGCAGTTCTTC; CDR3 protein: CASSQTSGEMNEQFF
clone size: once; D gene: .; J gene: TRBJ1-1; V gene: TRBV5-1; CDR3 DNA: TGCGCCAGCAGCACCGCCTGGGGGCACGGAGGGGGCACTGAAGCTTTCTTT; CDR3 protein: CASSTAWGHGGGTEAFF
clone size: once; D gene: TRBD2; J gene: TRBJ2-3; V gene: TRBV9; CDR3 DNA: TGTGCCAGCAGCAGCAGGCGGGGTAGCGGGTTCGTAGGCACAGATACGCAGTATTTT; CDR3 protein: CASSSRRGSGFVGTDTQYF
clone size: .; D gene: .; J gene: TRBJ1-5; V gene: TRBV6-5; CDR3 DNA: TGTGCCAGCAGCCCCGGGGGCCAGGACAATCAGCCCCAGCATTTT; CDR3 protein: CASSPGGQDNQPQHF
clone size: .; D gene: TRBD2; J gene: TRBJ2-3; V gene: TRBV6-2/TRBV6-3; CDR3 DNA: TGTGCCAGCAGTACCGCTATGGGTAGCGGGGGTGATACGCAGTATTTT; CDR3 protein: CASSTAMGSGGDTQYF
clone size: few; D gene: .; J gene: TRBJ2-7; V gene: TRBV6-1; CDR3 DNA: TGTGCCAGCAGTGAAGGGGAGAGCTCCTACGAGCAGTACTTC; CDR3 protein: CASSEGESSYEQYF
clone size: .; D gene: TRBD1; J gene: TRBJ1-5; V gene: TRBV6-5; CDR3 DNA: TGTGCCAGCAGCCAGACAGGGGGTGGTAATCAGCCCCAGCATTTT; CDR3 protein: CASSQTGGGNQPQHF
clone size: .; D gene: .; J gene: TRBJ1-2; V gene: TRBV7-9; CDR3 DNA: TGTGCCAGCAGCCCTGGGATCTATGGCTACACCTTC; CDR3 protein: CASSPGIYGYTF
clone size: once; D gene: .; J gene: TRBJ1-5; V gene: TRBV6-5; CDR3 DNA: TGTGCCAGCAGTTACCAACGGGACAATCAGCCCCAGCATTTT; CDR3 protein: CASSYQRDNQPQHF